This entry lists 23 T cell receptor beta chains sequenced from one sample in a study of blood T cell repertoires in COVID-19. The protocol was immunoSEQ multiplex PCR, while the TCRdb copy is restricted to in-frame clones and leaves out a portion. The data contain approximately 440,000 clones, 90% of them singletons. Sequencing input: PBMCs or T cells enriched from blood (not recorded which). The source of these receptors is a man in his late teens or twenties who had recovered from COVID-19.

The rearrangement joins TRBV27 to TRBJ2-5, with D possibly TRBD1 on 6 matching bases. The germline CDR1 and CDR2 sequences are MNHEY and SMNVEV (reference sequence). The CDR3 has 14 residues. V was clipped by 5 bases and J by 2 bases, with 12 bases between them. The CDR3 DNA reads TGTGCCAGCAGTATCAGGGGTGGGCAAGAGACCCAGTACTTC. Translation gives CASSIRGGQETQYF.

The J gene is TRBJ2-1, the V gene TRBV29-1, with TRBD2 identical over 16 bases. The CDR3 consists of 17 residues. The germline CDR1 and CDR2 sequences are SQVTM and ANQGSEA. Trimming at V came to 6 bases and at J to 9 bases, leaving 14 bases not matched to a gene. The CDR3 protein is CSVSGTSGRAGLVEQFF. For the CDR3, the DNA is TGCAGCGTATCCGGGACTAGCGGGAGGGCAGGCTTGGTTGAGCAGTTCTTC.

The rearrangement uses TRBV6-1 and TRBJ1-1; TRBD1 agrees at 8 bases. Germline V gives CDR1 MNHNS, CDR2 SASEGT. V shed 0 bases and J 3 bases; nucleotides not matched to a gene: 12. This CDR3 region has 18 residues. CDR3 in amino acids: CASSEASGAGGDDTEAFF. The CDR3 nucleotides read TGTGCCAGCAGTGAAGCTAGTGGGGCAGGGGGCGACGACACTGAAGCTTTCTTT.

This chain joins TRBV4-1 and TRBJ1-6; no reliable D call. The CDR3 has 10 amino acids. Germline V gene data show CDR1 as MGHRA and CDR2 as YSYEKL. V lost 11 bases, J lost 18 bases, and 17 bases lay in between. The CDR3 DNA follows: TGCGCCTTGCAACAGTTTTTAACCCACTTT. Protein sequence: CALQQFLTHF.

The rearrangement links TRBV2 to TRBJ1-1; 7 nucleotides line up with TRBD1. Germline V gene lookup returns CDR1 SNHLY and CDR2 FYNNEI. This CDR3 has 14 residues. Trimming removed 6 bases from V and 6 bases from J; junction bases left unmatched: 10. The CDR3 DNA reads as TGTGCCAGCAGCGCCCGACAGGGAGTTCCTGAAGCTTTCTTT. Translated: CASSARQGVPEAFF.

CDR3: CASSSRLAGTNTGELFF. CDR3 nucleotides: TGTGCCAGCAGCTCCCGACTAGCGGGGACGAACACCGGGGAGCTGTTTTTT. J is TRBJ2-2 and V is TRBV5-4, with 11 bases lining up with TRBD2. Germline V gene sequence: CDR1 SGHNT, CDR2 YYREEE (reference sequence). This CDR3 is built from 17 residues. The trim removed 3 bases at V and 0 bases at J, leaving 4 bases unmatched.

The chain employs TRBV9 and TRBJ1-1; no firm D call. Germline V gene data show CDR1 as SGDLS and CDR2 as YYNGEE. The V gene lost 0 bases and the J gene lost 4 bases, with 13 bases spanning the gap. This CDR3 has 15 residues. The CDR3 DNA sequence: TGTGCCAGCAGCGTAGACACGGGATTACCCACTGAAGCTTTCTTT. Translation gives CASSVDTGLPTEAFF.

This chain links TRBV5-5 with TRBJ2-7, with a possible D match to TRBD1 (5 bases). Germline CDR1 and CDR2: SGHKS and YYEKEE (reference sequence). The CDR3 is 14 residues long. The V end lost 2 bases, the J end lost 4 bases, and 13 bases lay between the germline ends. The CDR3 sequence is CASSFFPGPYEQYF. As DNA, the CDR3 is TGTGCCAGCAGCTTTTTTCCAGGGCCTTACGAGCAGTACTTC.

The chain carries TRBV7-8 and TRBJ2-7; 7 bases are a match to TRBD1. The CDR3 covers 15 residues. Germline loops: CDR1 SGHVS, CDR2 FQNEAQ. V shed 5 bases, J shed 3 bases, and the junction held 10 bases outside the gene matches. The CDR3 nucleotides are TGTGCCAGCAGCCCCTCCTTTAACAGGGGCTACGAGCAGTACTTC. Amino acids: CASSPSFNRGYEQYF.

J is TRBJ1-6 and V is TRBV28; 12 bases align to TRBD1. Trimming took 3 bases from V and 11 from J; bases not matched to a gene: 5. This CDR3 contains 15 residues. Germline values: CDR1 MDHEN, CDR2 SYDVKM. CDR3 coding DNA: TGTGCCAGCAGTTTTAGGGGACAGGGGGCGACACCCCTCCACTTT. Protein product: CASSFRGQGATPLHF.

This CDR3 is CASSPTGGETQYF. DNA for the CDR3: TGTGCCAGCAGCCCGACAGGGGGAGAGACCCAGTACTTC. The chain couples TRBV7-3 to TRBJ2-5, with 9 bases matching TRBD1. The V gene's germline CDR1 is SGHTA and CDR2 FQGTGA. V was clipped by 5 bases and J by 4 bases; unmatched bases: 2. CDR3 length: 13 amino acids.

The chain combines TRBV11-2 with TRBJ1-6; tentative D call: TRBD1 (6 bases). Trimming pared 3 bases from V and 6 bases from J, leaving 9 bases between. This CDR3 comprises 14 residues. Germline assignment: CDR1 SGHAT and CDR2 FQNNGV. DNA for the CDR3: TGTGCCAGCAGCTTGGACAGCCGTAATTCACCCCTCCACTTT. Translation gives CASSLDSRNSPLHF.

This clone was observed once. The gene calls are TRBV4-1 and TRBJ2-3, with D perhaps TRBD2 (6 bases). The V gene lost 1 base and the J gene lost 1 base, with 12 bases spanning the gap. CDR1 is MGHRA and CDR2 is YSYEKL in the germline V gene. There are 16 residues in the CDR3. The CDR3: CASSQVRPGGTDTQYF. The CDR3 DNA reads as TGCGCCAGCAGCCAAGTCCGTCCGGGGGGCACAGATACGCAGTATTTT.

This sequence joins TRBV19 and TRBJ1-2; TRBD1 is a possible D gene (6 bases). CDR1 is LNHDA and CDR2 is SQIVND in the germline V gene (reference sequence). The CDR3 has 16 amino acids. The V gene lost 7 bases and the J gene lost 7 bases, with 25 bases spanning the gap. The CDR3 region is CASTSPPGGRGRGYTF. Here the CDR3 DNA reads TGTGCCAGTACCTCTCCCCCCGGAGGCAGGGGACGTGGCTACACCTTC.

The rearrangement uses TRBV6-2 or TRBV6-3 and TRBJ2-5; D unresolved. This CDR3 has 15 amino acids. The V and J ends lost 7 bases and 5 bases respectively, with 20 bases between them. Germline V gives CDR1 MNHEY, CDR2 SVGEGT. The CDR3 nucleotides read TGTGCCAGCACCCCTCTCGGTCCAAAGTACGAGACCCAGTACTTC. Translating gives CASTPLGPKYETQYF.

The rearrangement uses TRBV2 and TRBJ1-6; TRBD1 might be the D (5 bases). CDR1 is SNHLY, CDR2 FYNNEI, per germline. The CDR3 has 18 amino acids. V was trimmed by 0 bases and J by 7 bases, leaving 19 bases between them. CDR3 sequence reads: CASSEALGHPLGNSPLHF. The DNA for the CDR3 is TGTGCCAGCAGTGAAGCGCTTGGACATCCGTTAGGGAATTCACCCCTCCACTTT. Full variable domain (remainder filled in from reference TRBV2 and TRBJ1-6): EPEVTQTPSHQVTQMGQEVILRCVPISNHLYFYWYRQILGQKVEFLVSFYNNEISEKSEIFDDQFSVERPDGSNFTLKIRSTKLEDSAMYFCASSEALGHPLGNSPLHFGNGTRLTVT.

The chain has TRBV28 and TRBJ1-6; 9 bases are shared with TRBD1. This CDR3 comprises 16 residues. Germline V CDR1 and CDR2: MDHEN, SYDVKM. Trimming removed 5 bases from V and 7 bases from J; junction bases left unmatched: 9. In DNA, the CDR3 is TGTGCCAGCAGTCGTCCCGGGACAGGGTCGAATTCACCCCTCCACTTT. Amino acid sequence: CASSRPGTGSNSPLHF.

The genes are TRBV18 and TRBJ2-7, with 7 nucleotides matching TRBD1. This CDR3 contains 13 residues. CDR1 is KGHSH and CDR2 is LQKENI in the germline V gene. With 6 bases clipped from V and 4 bases from J, the junction kept 6 bases outside the gene matches. CDR3 coding DNA: TGTGCCAGCTCCGAAATACAGGGGTACGAGCAGTACTTC. Its translation: CASSEIQGYEQYF.

This chain links TRBV10-3 with TRBJ1-3, with D maybe TRBD1 (5 bases). The CDR3 extends over 15 amino acids. In germline, CDR1 is ENHRY, CDR2 SYGVKD. The ends were cut back, 7 bases at V and 2 bases at J, with 15 bases in the middle. The CDR3: CAINSGQGTGNTIYF. The CDR3 bases are TGTGCCATCAATTCCGGGCAGGGAACTGGAAACACCATATATTTT.

CDR3 in amino acids: CASSQVKQGVGETQYF. CDR3 nucleotide sequence: TGTGCCAGCAGCCAAGTGAAACAGGGGGTAGGAGAGACCCAGTACTTC. J is TRBJ2-5 and V is TRBV4-2; 8 nucleotides line up with TRBD1. Trimming took 1 base from V and 4 from J; bases not matched to a gene: 8. The CDR3 has 16 residues. The germline V gene encodes CDR1 LGHNA and CDR2 YNFKEQ.

The V call is TRBV5-1, the J call TRBJ1-3, with 8 positions matching TRBD1. Germline-derived CDR1 and CDR2 are SGHRS and YFSETQ. J gave up 0 bases and V 4 bases, and 3 bases lay outside the gene matches. The CDR3 loop spans 15 amino acids. CDR3 region: CASSRTGGSGNTIYF. The CDR3 nucleotides read TGCGCCAGCAGCCGTACAGGGGGCTCTGGAAACACCATATATTTT.

This clone appeared a single time. V gene TRBV30 combines with J gene TRBJ1-4; perhaps TRBD1 as D (6 bases). V lost 3 bases to trimming and J lost 3 bases, with 11 bases between them. The CDR3 is made up of 14 amino acids. Germline values: CDR1 GTSNPN, CDR2 SVGIG (reference sequence). CDR3 nucleotides: TGTGCCTGGAGGTTCGGACAGCCTAATGAAAAACTGTTTTTT. Encoded protein: CAWRFGQPNEKLFF.

The chain uses TRBV27 and TRBJ1-1; perhaps TRBD1 as D (5 bases). This CDR3 has 16 amino acids. Germline CDR1 and CDR2: MNHEY and SMNVEV (reference sequence). Deletions cut 2 bases from V and 3 bases from J, with 16 bases between. This CDR3 is CASSLKIRGVDTEAFF. DNA of the CDR3: TGTGCCAGCAGTTTAAAGATTCGGGGGGTGGACACTGAAGCTTTCTTT.